The 3 T cell receptor beta chains listed next were all sequenced from one sample in a study of T cell repertoires in cytomegalovirus infection. From the reads, TCRdb called clonotypes with MiXCR, one entry per CDR3 protein. The sample consists of under 500,000 distinct CDR3 sequences, roughly 43% of them appearing once. Their cognate antigens are unknown. This specimen was cultured PBMCs, taken from culture after CMV antigen stimulation. Receptors originate from a human donor in good health (CMV status not recorded). Some clones in this sample may be carry-over from other donors' samples.

The CDR3 sequence: CASSGGLGGGYTF. The DNA for the CDR3 is TGTGCCAGCAGTGGGGGGCTCGGAGGGGGCTACACCTTC. The chain has TRBV6-1 and TRBJ1-2, with D perhaps TRBD1 (6 bases). The CDR3 consists of 13 residues. Germline lookup yields CDR1 MNHNS and CDR2 SASEGT. V dropped 4 bases and J dropped 8 bases, with 14 bases sitting between them.

The chain uses TRBV24-1 and TRBJ2-2; 8 positions match TRBD1. Per germline, CDR1 KGHDR and CDR2 SFDVKD. There are 15 residues in the CDR3. Unmatched junction bases numbered 7, after V lost 7 bases and J lost 4 bases. CDR3 bases: TGTGCCACCAGACCGACAGGGGAAAGCACCGGGGAGCTGTTTTTT. It specifies CATRPTGESTGELFF.

J is TRBJ2-7 and V is TRBV6-6; TRBD2 aligns across 9 bases. V lost 5 bases and J lost 0; bases outside the gene matches: 5. The CDR3 spans 15 residues. Germline CDR1 reads MNHNY; CDR2 reads SVGAGI (reference sequence). CDR3 nucleotides: TGTGCCAGCAGTGGTAGCGGGGGCCTCTCCTACGAGCAGTACTTC. It translates to CASSGSGGLSYEQYF.